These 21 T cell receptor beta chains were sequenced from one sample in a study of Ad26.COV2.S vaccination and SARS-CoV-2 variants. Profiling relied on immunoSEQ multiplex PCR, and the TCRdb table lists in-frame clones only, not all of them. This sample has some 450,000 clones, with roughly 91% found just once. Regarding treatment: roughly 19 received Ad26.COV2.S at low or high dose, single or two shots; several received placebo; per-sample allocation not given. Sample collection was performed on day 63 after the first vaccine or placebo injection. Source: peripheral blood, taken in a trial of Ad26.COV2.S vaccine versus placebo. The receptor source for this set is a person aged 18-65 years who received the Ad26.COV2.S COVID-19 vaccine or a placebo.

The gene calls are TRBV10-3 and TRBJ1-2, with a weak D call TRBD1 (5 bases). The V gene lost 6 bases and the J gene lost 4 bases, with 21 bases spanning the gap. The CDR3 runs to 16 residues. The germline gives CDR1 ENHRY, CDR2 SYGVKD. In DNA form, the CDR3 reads TGTGCCATCAGCAAAACGACAGAACCTCCGTCCTATGGCTACACCTTC. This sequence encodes CAISKTTEPPSYGYTF.

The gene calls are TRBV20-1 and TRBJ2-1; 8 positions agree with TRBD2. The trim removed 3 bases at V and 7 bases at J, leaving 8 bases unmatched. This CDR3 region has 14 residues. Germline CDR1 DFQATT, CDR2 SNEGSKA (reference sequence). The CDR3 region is CSASSGTGPNEQFF. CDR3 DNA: TGCAGTGCTAGTAGCGGGACCGGGCCTAATGAGCAGTTCTTC.

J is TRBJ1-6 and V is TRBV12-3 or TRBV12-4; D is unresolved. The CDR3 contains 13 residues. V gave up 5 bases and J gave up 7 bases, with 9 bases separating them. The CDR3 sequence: CASSPNQNSPLHF. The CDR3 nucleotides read TGTGCCAGCAGTCCAAACCAAAATTCACCCCTCCACTTT.

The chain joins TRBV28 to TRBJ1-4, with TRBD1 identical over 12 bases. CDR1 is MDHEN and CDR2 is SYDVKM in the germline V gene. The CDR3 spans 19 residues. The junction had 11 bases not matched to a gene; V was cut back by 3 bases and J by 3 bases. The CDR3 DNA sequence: TGTGCCAGCAGTTTTGTACCGGGACAGGGGGCGATGGCTAATGAAAAACTGTTTTTT. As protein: CASSFVPGQGAMANEKLFF.

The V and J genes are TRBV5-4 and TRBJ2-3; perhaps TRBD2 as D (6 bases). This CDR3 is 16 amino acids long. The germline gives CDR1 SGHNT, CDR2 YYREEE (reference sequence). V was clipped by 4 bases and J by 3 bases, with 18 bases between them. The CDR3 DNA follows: TGTGCCAGCAGCCCGGTGGGAGGACAAGGGACAGATACGCAGTATTTT. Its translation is CASSPVGGQGTDTQYF.

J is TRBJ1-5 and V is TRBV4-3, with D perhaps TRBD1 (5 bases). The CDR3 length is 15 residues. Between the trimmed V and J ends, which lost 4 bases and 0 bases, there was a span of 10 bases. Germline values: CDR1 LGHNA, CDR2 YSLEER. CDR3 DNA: TGCGCCAGCAGCCGGGACGGATATAGCAATCAGCCCCAGCATTTT. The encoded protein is CASSRDGYSNQPQHF.

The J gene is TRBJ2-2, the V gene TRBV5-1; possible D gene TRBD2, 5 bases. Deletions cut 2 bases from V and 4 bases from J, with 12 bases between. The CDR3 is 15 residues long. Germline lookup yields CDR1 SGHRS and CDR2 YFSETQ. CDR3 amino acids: CASSLDVAGTGELFF. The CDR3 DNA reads TGCGCCAGCAGCTTAGATGTCGCGGGCACCGGGGAGCTGTTTTTT.

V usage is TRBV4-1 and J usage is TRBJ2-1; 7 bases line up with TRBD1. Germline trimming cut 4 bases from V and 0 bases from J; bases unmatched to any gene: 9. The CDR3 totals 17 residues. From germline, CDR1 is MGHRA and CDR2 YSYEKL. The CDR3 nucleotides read TGCGCCAGCAGCCCCGCGACAGGGATTGTCTCCTACAATGAGCAGTTCTTC. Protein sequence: CASSPATGIVSYNEQFF.

The CDR3 nucleotides are TGTGCCAGCAGTTTTTCCGGGCCCTCCTACGAGCAGTACTTC. Translated, it gives CASSFSGPSYEQYF. The chain uses TRBV27 and TRBJ2-7; D is unresolved. Germline lookup yields CDR1 MNHEY and CDR2 SMNVEV (reference sequence). V was trimmed by 3 bases and J by 0 bases, leaving 9 bases between them. CDR3 length equals 14 residues.

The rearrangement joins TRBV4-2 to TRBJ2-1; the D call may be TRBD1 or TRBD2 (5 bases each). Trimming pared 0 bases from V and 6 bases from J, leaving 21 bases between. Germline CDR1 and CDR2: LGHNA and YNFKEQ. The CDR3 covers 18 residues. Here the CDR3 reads CASSQDWVIGAGGNEQFF. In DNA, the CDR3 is TGTGCCAGCAGCCAAGATTGGGTTATTGGGGCGGGTGGCAATGAGCAGTTCTTC.

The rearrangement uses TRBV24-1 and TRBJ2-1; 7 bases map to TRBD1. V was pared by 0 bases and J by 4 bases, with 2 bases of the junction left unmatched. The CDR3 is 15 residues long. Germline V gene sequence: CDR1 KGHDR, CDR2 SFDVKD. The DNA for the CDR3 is TGTGCCACCAGTGATTTGGGGGACAGATACAATGAGCAGTTCTTC. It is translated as CATSDLGDRYNEQFF.

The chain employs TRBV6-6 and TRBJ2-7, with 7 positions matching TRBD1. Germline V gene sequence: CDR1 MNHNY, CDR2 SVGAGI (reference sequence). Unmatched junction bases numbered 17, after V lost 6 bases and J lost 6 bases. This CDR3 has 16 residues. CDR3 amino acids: CASRDTPRDSRSEQYF. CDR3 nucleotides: TGTGCCAGCAGAGATACGCCCCGGGACAGTCGCTCCGAGCAGTACTTC.

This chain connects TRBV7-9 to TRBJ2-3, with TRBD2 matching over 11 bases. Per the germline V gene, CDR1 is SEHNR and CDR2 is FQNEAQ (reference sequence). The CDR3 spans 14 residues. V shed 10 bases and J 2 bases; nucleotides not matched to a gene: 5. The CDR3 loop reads CATTLAGATDTQYF. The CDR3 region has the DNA TGTGCCACCACACTAGCGGGAGCCACAGATACGCAGTATTTT.

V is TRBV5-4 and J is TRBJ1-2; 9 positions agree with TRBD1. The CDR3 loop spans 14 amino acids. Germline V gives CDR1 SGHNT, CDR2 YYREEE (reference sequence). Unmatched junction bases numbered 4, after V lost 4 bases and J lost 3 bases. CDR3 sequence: CASSIRQGDYGYTF. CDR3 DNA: TGTGCCAGCAGCATCCGACAGGGGGACTATGGCTACACCTTC.

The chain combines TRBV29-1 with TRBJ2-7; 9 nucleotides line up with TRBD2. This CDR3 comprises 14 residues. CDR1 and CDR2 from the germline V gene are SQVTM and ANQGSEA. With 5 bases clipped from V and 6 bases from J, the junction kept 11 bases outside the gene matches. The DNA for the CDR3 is TGCAGCGTTTGGTTAGAGAAACTAGCGGGCGAGCAGTACTTC. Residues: CSVWLEKLAGEQYF.

The CDR3 coding sequence is TGCGCCAGCAGCTTGGAAGGGGGCTCGTTTCAGCCCCAGCATTTT. Translated: CASSLEGGSFQPQHF. The chain carries TRBV5-1 and TRBJ1-5, with TRBD1 matching 7 bases. Germline V CDR1 and CDR2: SGHRS, YFSETQ. CDR3 length: 15 residues. Trimming removed 0 bases from V and 6 bases from J; junction bases left unmatched: 6.

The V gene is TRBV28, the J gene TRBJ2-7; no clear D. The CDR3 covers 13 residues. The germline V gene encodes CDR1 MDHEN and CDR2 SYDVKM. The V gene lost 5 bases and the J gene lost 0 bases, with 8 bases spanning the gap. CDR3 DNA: TGTGCCAGCAGTCCGACGGGCTCCTACGAGCAGTACTTC. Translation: CASSPTGSYEQYF.

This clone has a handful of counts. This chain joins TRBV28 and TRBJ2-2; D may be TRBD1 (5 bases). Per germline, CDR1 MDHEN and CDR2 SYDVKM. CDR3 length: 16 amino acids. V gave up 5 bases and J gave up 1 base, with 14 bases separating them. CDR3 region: CASSTRQMGNTGELFF. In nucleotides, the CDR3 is TGTGCCAGCAGTACCAGACAGATGGGGAACACCGGGGAGCTGTTTTTT.

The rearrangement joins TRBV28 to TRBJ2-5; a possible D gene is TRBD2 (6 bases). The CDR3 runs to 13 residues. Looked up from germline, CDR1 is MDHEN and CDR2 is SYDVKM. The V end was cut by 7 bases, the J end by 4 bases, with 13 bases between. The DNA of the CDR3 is TGTGCCAGCATCGACGGAGGGCGAGAGACCCAGTACTTC. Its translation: CASIDGGRETQYF.

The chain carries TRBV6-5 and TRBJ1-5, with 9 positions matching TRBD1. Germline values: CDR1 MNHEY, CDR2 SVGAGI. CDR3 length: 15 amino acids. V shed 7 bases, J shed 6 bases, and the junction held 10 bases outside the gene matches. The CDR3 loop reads CASTRFPGQGQPQHF. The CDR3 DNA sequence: TGTGCCAGCACCCGATTTCCGGGACAGGGTCAGCCCCAGCATTTT.

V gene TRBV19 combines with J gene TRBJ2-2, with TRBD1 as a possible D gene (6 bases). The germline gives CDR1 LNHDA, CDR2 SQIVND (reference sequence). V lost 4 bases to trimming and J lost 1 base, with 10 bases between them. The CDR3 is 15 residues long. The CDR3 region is CASSTGHMNTGELFF. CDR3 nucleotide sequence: TGTGCCAGTAGTACGGGACACATGAACACCGGGGAGCTGTTTTTT.